This paragraph covers one T cell receptor (beta chain) sequence. Antigen: not known. The V gene's germline CDR1 is SGDLS and CDR2 YYNGEE. The CDR3 loop spans 16 amino acids. With V trimmed by 0 bases and J by 5 bases, 7 bases remained unmatched. PCR employed 60 Vbeta and 13 Jbeta primers. TCRdb's table, derived via immunoSEQ multiplex PCR, lists solely in-frame clones and lacks some. The sample holds about 140,000 clones; about 80% are singletons and the top ten take under 4.5%. The entry originates in a study of cytomegalovirus exposure and HLA in healthy donors. Whole-study results and caveats: An ancestry cluster, one associated with Asian ancestry, reportedly showed fewer N-insertions than the roughly 610-donor mean in a later analysis. Reportedly, diagnosis of cytomegalovirus status by the classifier showed high specificity and sensitivity. Rare sequences made up most TCRs, while some public TCRs were found in many donors.

The genes are TRBV9 and TRBJ2-1; 8 bases agree with TRBD2. What was sequenced was PBMCs. The clonotype was recovered from a man aged 35 to 55 in good health and CMV-seropositive. CDR3 nucleotide sequence: TGTGCCAGCAGCGTAGAACCAGGCGGGGGGCACAATGAGCAGTTCTTC. This codes for CASSVEPGGGHNEQFF.